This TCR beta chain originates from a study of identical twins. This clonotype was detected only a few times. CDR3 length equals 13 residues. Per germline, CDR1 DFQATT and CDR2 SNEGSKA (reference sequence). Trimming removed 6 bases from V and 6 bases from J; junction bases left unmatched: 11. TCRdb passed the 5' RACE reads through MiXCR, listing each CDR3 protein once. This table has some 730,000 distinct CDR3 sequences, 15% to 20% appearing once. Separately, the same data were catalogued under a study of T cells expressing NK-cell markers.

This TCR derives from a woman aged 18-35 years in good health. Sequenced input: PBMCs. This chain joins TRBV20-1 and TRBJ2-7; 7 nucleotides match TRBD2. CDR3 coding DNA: TGCAGTGCGACGGGAGGAATCTCGGGCGAGCAGTACTTC. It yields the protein CSATGGISGEQYF.